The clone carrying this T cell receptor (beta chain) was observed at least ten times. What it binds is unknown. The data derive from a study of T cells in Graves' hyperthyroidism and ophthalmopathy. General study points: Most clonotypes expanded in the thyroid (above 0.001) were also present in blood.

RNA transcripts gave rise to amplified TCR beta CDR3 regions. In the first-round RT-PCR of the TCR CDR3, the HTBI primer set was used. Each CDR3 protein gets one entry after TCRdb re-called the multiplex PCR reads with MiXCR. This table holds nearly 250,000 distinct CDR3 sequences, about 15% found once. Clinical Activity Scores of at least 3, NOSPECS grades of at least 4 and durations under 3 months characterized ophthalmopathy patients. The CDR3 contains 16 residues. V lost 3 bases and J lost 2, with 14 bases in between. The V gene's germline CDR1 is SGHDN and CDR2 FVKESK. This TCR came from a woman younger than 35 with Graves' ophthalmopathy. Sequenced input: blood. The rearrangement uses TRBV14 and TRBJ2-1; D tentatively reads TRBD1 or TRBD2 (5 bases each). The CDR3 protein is CASSHQEQGAYNEQFF. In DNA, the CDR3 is TGTGCCAGCAGCCATCAAGAGCAGGGAGCCTACAATGAGCAGTTCTTC.